This TCR beta chain was obtained from a study of CD8+ T cells in alopecia areata. Study-level background: Tofacitinib was taken orally by treated patients, and the dose was 5 to 10 mg twice daily.

Stated treatment: oral pan-JAK inhibitor, 5-10 mg twice daily. The germline V gene has CDR1 LNHDA and CDR2 SQIVND (reference sequence). This CDR3 comprises 15 residues. J gave up 1 base and V 7 bases, and 5 bases lay outside the gene matches. It was cDNA, reverse transcribed from extracted RNA, that served as the sequencing template. TCRdb keeps only in-frame clones here, not all; method: immunoSEQ multiplex PCR. The sample contains around 100,000 clones, roughly 50% of which appear only once. The source was CD8+ T cells sorted from blood, collected at week 24, from a patient treated with tofacitinib. The TCR sequence derives from a human donor with alopecia areata. V is TRBV19 and J is TRBJ2-5; 11 nucleotides agree with TRBD2. The CDR3 DNA reads as TGTGCCAGTAATCTAGCGGGGGGAATCCAAGAGACCCAGTACTTC. Encoded protein: CASNLAGGIQETQYF.